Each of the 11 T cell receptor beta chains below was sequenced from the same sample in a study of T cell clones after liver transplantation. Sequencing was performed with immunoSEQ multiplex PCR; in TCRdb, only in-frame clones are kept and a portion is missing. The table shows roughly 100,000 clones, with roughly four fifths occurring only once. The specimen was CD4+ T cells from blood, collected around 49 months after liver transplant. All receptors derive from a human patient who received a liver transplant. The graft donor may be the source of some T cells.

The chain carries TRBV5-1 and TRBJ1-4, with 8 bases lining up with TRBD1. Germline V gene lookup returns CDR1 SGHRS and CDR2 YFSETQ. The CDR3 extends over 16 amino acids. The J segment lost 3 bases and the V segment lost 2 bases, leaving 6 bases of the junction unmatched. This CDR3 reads CASSFQGAQANEKLFF. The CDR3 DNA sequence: TGCGCCAGCAGCTTCCAGGGGGCCCAGGCTAATGAAAAACTGTTTTTT.

The CDR3 loop reads CASSLVGTNNQPQHF. In nucleotides, the CDR3 is TGTGCCAGCAGCTTAGTCGGGACAAACAATCAGCCCCAGCATTTT. The chain uses TRBV7-2 and TRBJ1-5; D is perhaps TRBD1 (6 bases). CDR3 length: 15 amino acids. Germline V gene lookup returns CDR1 SGHTA and CDR2 FQGNSA. V lost 1 base and J lost 3, with 10 bases in between.

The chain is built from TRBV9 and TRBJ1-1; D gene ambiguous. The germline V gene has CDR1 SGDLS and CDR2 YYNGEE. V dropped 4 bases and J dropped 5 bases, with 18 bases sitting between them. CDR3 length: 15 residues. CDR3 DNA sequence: TGTGCCAGCAGCCCCGGGGTGACGGGTGGGACTGAAGCTTTCTTT. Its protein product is CASSPGVTGGTEAFF.

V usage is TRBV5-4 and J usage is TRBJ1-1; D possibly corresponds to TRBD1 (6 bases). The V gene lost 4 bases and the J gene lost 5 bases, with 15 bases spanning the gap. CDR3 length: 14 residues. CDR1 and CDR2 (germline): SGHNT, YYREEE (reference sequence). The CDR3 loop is CASSVQGEGTEAFF. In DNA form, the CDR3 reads TGTGCCAGCAGCGTACAGGGTGAGGGGACTGAAGCTTTCTTT.

CDR3 nucleotides: TGTGCCAGTAGCGGGACAGGCTTTCAGCCCCAGCATTTT. Translated, it gives CASSGTGFQPQHF. The rearrangement joins TRBV19 to TRBJ1-5; the match to TRBD1 covers 8 bases. J gave up 6 bases and V 6 bases, and 4 bases lay outside the gene matches. The CDR3 runs 13 residues. Per germline, CDR1 LNHDA and CDR2 SQIVND (reference sequence).

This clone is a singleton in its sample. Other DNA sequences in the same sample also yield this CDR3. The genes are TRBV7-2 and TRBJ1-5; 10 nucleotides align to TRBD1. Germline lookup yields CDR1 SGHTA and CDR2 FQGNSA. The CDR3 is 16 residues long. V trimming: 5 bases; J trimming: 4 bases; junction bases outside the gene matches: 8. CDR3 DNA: TGTGCCAGCAGCCTCCGGGACAGGGGCTCAAATCAGCCCCAGCATTTT. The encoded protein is CASSLRDRGSNQPQHF.

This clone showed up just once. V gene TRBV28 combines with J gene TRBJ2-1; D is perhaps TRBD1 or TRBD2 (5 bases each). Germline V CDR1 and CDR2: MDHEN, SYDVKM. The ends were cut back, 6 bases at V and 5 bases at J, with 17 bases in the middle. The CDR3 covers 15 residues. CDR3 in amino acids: CASSLDRDGHNEQFF. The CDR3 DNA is TGTGCCAGCAGCCTAGACCGGGACGGACACAATGAGCAGTTCTTC. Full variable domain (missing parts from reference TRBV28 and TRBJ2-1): DVKVTQSSRYLVKRTGEKVFLECVQDMDHENMFWYRQDPGLGLRLIYFSYDVKMKEKGDIPEGYSVSREKKERFSLILESASTNQTSMYLCASSLDRDGHNEQFFGPGTRLTVL.

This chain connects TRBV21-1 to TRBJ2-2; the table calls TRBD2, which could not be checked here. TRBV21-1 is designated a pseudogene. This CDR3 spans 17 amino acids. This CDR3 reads CASSKARLKSTTGELFF. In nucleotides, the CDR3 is TGTGCCAGCAGCAAAGCGAGGCTTAAATCCACTACCGGGGAGCTGTTTTTT.

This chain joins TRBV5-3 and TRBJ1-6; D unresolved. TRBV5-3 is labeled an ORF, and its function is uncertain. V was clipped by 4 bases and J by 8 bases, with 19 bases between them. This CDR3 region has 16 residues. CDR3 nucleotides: TGTGCCAGAAGCGGAGCCACGTTAGAGGTTGATTCACCCCTCCACTTT. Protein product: CARSGATLEVDSPLHF.

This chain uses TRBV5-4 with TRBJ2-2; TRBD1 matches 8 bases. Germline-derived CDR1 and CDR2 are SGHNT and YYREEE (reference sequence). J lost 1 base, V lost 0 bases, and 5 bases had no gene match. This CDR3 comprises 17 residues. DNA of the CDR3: TGTGCCAGCAGCTTGGTAGGACAGGGAAGGAACACCGGGGAGCTGTTTTTT. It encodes CASSLVGQGRNTGELFF.

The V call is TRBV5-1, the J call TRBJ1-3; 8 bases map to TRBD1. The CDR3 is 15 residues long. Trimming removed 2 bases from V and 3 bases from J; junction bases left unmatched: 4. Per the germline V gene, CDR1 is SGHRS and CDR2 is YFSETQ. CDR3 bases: TGCGCCAGCAGCTTCCAGGGGGCCATTGGAAACACCATATATTTT. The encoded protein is CASSFQGAIGNTIYF.